This T cell receptor beta chain was captured in a study of cytomegalovirus exposure and HLA in healthy donors. Overall study results and limits: Another analysis was done later, and it associated 16,951 TCR beta sequences with HLA alleles at 0.05 false discovery rate.

Vbeta (60) and Jbeta (13) primers were used in the PCR. Sequenced by immunoSEQ multiplex PCR; TCRdb stores in-frame clones only, minus some. The sample holds roughly 160,000 clones, 75% to 90% seen once. Concerning this clone: Its specificity is unknown.

With V trimmed by 5 bases and J by 6 bases, 9 bases remained unmatched. The germline gives CDR1 SGHAT, CDR2 FQNNGV. CDR3 length: 16 amino acids. This receptor was identified in a male donor in good health and CMV-seronegative. The sample consisted of PBMCs. The genes are TRBV11-2 and TRBJ1-4; TRBD1 matches 10 bases. The CDR3 nucleotides read TGTGCCAGCAGCCGGAATGCCGGGACAGGGGATGAAAAACTGTTTTTT. Translating it yields CASSRNAGTGDEKLFF.